The 18 T cell receptor beta chains below were found in one sample sequenced in a study of blood T cell repertoires in COVID-19. Method: immunoSEQ multiplex PCR; TCRdb's copy keeps in-frame clones and lacks some. The data show 200,000 to 250,000 clones, 88% seen once. Sequenced input: peripheral blood. The receptors stem from a man aged 18 to 30 with active or convalescent COVID-19.

The genes are TRBV2 and TRBJ2-1, with TRBD2 identical over 9 bases. V shed 0 bases, J shed 5 bases, and the junction held 5 bases outside the gene matches. Looked up from germline, CDR1 is SNHLY and CDR2 is FYNNEI. This CDR3 has 16 amino acids. The CDR3 sequence is CASSEAPGLANNEQFF. The CDR3 coding sequence is TGTGCCAGCAGTGAAGCACCGGGACTAGCCAACAATGAGCAGTTCTTC.

This clone was observed a single time. The chain joins TRBV6-4 to TRBJ1-2, with TRBD1 as a possible D gene (6 bases). The ends were cut back, 7 bases at V and 4 bases at J, with 16 bases in the middle. This CDR3 comprises 14 residues. Germline CDR1 and CDR2: MRHNA and SNTAGT. CDR3 loop: CASKAVTGSYGYTF. The CDR3 region has the DNA TGTGCCAGCAAAGCCGTAACAGGGTCCTATGGCTACACCTTC.

The chain recombines TRBV30 with TRBJ2-1, with 7 bases that match TRBD2. The CDR3 runs to 15 residues. Germline lookup yields CDR1 GTSNPN and CDR2 SVGIG (reference sequence). J was trimmed by 6 bases and V by 0 bases; bases with no gene match: 8. CDR3 region: CAWSVRLAVGNEQFF. The CDR3, as DNA: TGTGCCTGGAGTGTCCGACTAGCAGTAGGCAATGAGCAGTTCTTC.

The gene calls are TRBV25-1 and TRBJ2-5, with D maybe TRBD1 (6 bases). Germline lookup yields CDR1 MGHDK and CDR2 SYGVNS. The germline V and J ends were trimmed by 5 bases and 4 bases, with 14 bases remaining between them. The CDR3 consists of 14 residues. The CDR3 region has the DNA TGTGCCAGCAGTAAATCAGGGGCCAGAGAGACCCAGTACTTC. Encoded protein: CASSKSGARETQYF. The complete variable domain, with remaining parts taken from reference TRBV25-1 and TRBJ2-5, reads EADIYQTPRYLVIGTGKKITLECSQTMGHDKMYWYQQDPGMELHLIHYSYGVNSTEKGDLSSESTVSRIRTEHFPLTLESARPSHTSQYLCASSKSGARETQYFGPGTRLLVL.

The rearrangement uses TRBV7-2 and TRBJ1-2; 7 bases fit TRBD1. The germline V gene has CDR1 SGHTA and CDR2 FQGNSA. The CDR3 consists of 15 residues. Trimming removed 5 bases from V and 4 bases from J; junction bases left unmatched: 10. DNA of the CDR3: TGTGCCAGCAGCCCCGTGCAGGGGGACAGCTATGGCTACACCTTC. It codes for CASSPVQGDSYGYTF.

J is TRBJ2-7 and V is TRBV30; D might be TRBD2 (6 bases). The CDR3 sequence is 11 residues long. V shed 5 bases and J shed 8 bases, with 13 bases lying between them. The germline V gene has CDR1 GTSNPN and CDR2 SVGIG (reference sequence). The CDR3 protein is CAWVFAGQQYF. CDR3 sequence (DNA): TGTGCCTGGGTCTTCGCGGGACAGCAGTACTTC.

CDR3 amino acids: CASLRGGPWGSVGYGYTF. The CDR3 DNA reads as TGTGCCAGCCTTCGAGGGGGCCCCTGGGGGTCAGTGGGCTATGGCTACACCTTC. The chain links TRBV28 to TRBJ1-2; TRBD1 aligns across 7 bases. V dropped 8 bases and J dropped 4; count of bases not matched to a gene: 22. The CDR3 has 18 residues. CDR1 MDHEN and CDR2 SYDVKM come from the germline V gene.

The V gene is TRBV5-1, the J gene TRBJ1-4; the D gene is possibly TRBD1 (5 bases). V gave up 0 bases and J gave up 8 bases, with 17 bases separating them. This CDR3 is built from 16 residues. Germline assignment: CDR1 SGHRS and CDR2 YFSETQ. The CDR3 DNA is TGCGCCAGCAGCTTGGCCGCAGGGCCGGCCTGGGAAAAACTGTTTTTT. This sequence encodes CASSLAAGPAWEKLFF.

This chain links TRBV3-1 (or the pseudogene TRBV3-2) with TRBJ1-2; 8 positions match TRBD1. CDR1 and CDR2 from the germline V gene are LGHDT and YNNKEL (reference sequence). V lost 0 bases to trimming and J lost 7 bases; unmatched junction nucleotides: 1. CDR3 length: 13 residues. The CDR3 region has the DNA TGTGCCAGCAGCCAAGAGACAGGGGTTGGCTACACCTTC. It translates to CASSQETGVGYTF.

The rearrangement uses TRBV6-6 and TRBJ2-2, with 12 bases fitting TRBD2. V dropped 7 bases and J dropped 5; count of bases not matched to a gene: 5. The CDR3 loop spans 15 amino acids. Germline V gene lookup returns CDR1 MNHNY and CDR2 SVGAGI (reference sequence). The CDR3 sequence is CASTLAGGRTGELFF. Written as DNA, the CDR3 is TGTGCCAGCACCCTAGCGGGAGGGCGAACCGGGGAGCTGTTTTTT.

The rearrangement uses TRBV27 and TRBJ2-7, with 9 bases lining up with TRBD1. The CDR3 length is 16 residues. Germline V gene sequence: CDR1 MNHEY, CDR2 SMNVEV (reference sequence). J gave up 3 bases and V 5 bases, and 11 bases lay outside the gene matches. CDR3 residues: CASSLKRDRVLYEQYF. DNA of the CDR3: TGTGCCAGCAGTCTAAAGCGGGACAGGGTACTCTACGAGCAGTACTTC.

The V call is TRBV7-6, the J call TRBJ1-6; D might be TRBD1 (6 bases). The germline V gene encodes CDR1 SGHVS and CDR2 FNYEAQ. V was pared by 5 bases and J by 5 bases, with 13 bases between. The CDR3 has 15 amino acids. This CDR3 reads CASSALRGNNSPLHF. The CDR3 region has the DNA TGTGCCAGCAGCGCGCTCAGGGGTAATAATTCACCCCTCCACTTT.

The chain is built from TRBV5-6 and TRBJ1-5, with D uncertain. The length of the CDR3 is 14 residues. Trimming left V 0 bases short and J 6 bases short, with 10 bases between. Germline loops: CDR1 SGHDT, CDR2 YYEEEE. CDR3 in DNA: TGTGCCAGCAGCTTGGGTCTAGTTGTTCAGCCCCAGCATTTT. This encodes CASSLGLVVQPQHF.

The chain carries TRBV6-5 and TRBJ2-3, with D unresolved. CDR1 MNHEY and CDR2 SVGAGI come from the germline V gene. There are 14 residues in the CDR3. Trimming removed 6 bases at V and 1 base at J, with 11 bases between. The CDR3, as DNA: TGTGCCAGCAGGAGGAACCCCGGCACAGATACGCAGTATTTT. Protein sequence: CASRRNPGTDTQYF.

This clone was counted only a few times. This chain joins TRBV11-2 and TRBJ1-1; maybe TRBD1 (6 bases). The CDR3 runs to 13 residues. V was shortened by 5 bases and J by 5 bases, with 12 bases between the two germline ends. The V gene's germline CDR1 is SGHAT and CDR2 FQNNGV. The CDR3 DNA sequence: TGTGCCAGCAGCGAAGGACAGAAAACTGAAGCTTTCTTT. Protein product: CASSEGQKTEAFF.

The chain recombines TRBV19 with TRBJ2-5; 10 bases align to TRBD1. The CDR3 length is 15 residues. V shed 5 bases and J 0 bases; nucleotides not matched to a gene: 3. From germline, CDR1 is LNHDA and CDR2 SQIVND (reference sequence). CDR3 sequence reads: CASSSGQGNQETQYF. CDR3 DNA sequence: TGTGCCAGTAGTTCGGGACAGGGGAACCAAGAGACCCAGTACTTC.

The rearrangement links TRBV4-2 to TRBJ1-2; 7 nucleotides agree with TRBD1. This CDR3 contains 15 residues. V shed 4 bases, J shed 6 bases, and the junction held 11 bases outside the gene matches. Germline CDR1 reads LGHNA; CDR2 reads YNFKEQ. In nucleotides, the CDR3 is TGTGCCAGCAGCCCCGTCGACAGGGCGCAAGATGGCTACACCTTC. This translates into CASSPVDRAQDGYTF.

The chain couples TRBV30 to TRBJ1-6; the match to TRBD1 covers 11 bases. The ends lost 3 bases at V and 8 bases at J; junction bases unmatched: 12. Germline CDR1 GTSNPN, CDR2 SVGIG (reference sequence). The CDR3 covers 17 residues. CDR3 bases: TGTGCCTGGAGCGGGACGGACAGGGGGCGCGGCTATTCACCCCTCCACTTT. Residues: CAWSGTDRGRGYSPLHF.